The 32 T cell receptor beta chains below come from one sample, sequenced in a study of blood T cell repertoires in COVID-19. The table came from immunoSEQ multiplex PCR; TCRdb's copy has only in-frame clones and leaves some out. The repertoire holds a few hundred thousand clones, with approximately 85% as singletons. The sequenced sample consisted of PBMCs or T cells enriched from blood (not recorded which). The source of these receptors is a woman in her fifties or sixties who had recovered from COVID-19.

This chain connects TRBV27 to TRBJ1-6; 7 bases match TRBD1. Germline CDR1 is MNHEY and CDR2 is SMNVEV (reference sequence). The length of the CDR3 is 14 residues. Germline trimming cut 7 bases from V and 8 bases from J; bases unmatched to any gene: 8. The CDR3 sequence: CASTLTGSDSPLHF. The CDR3 nucleotides are TGTGCCAGCACACTGACAGGGTCTGATTCACCCCTCCACTTT.

The chain's CDR3 is CASSLDSFSPLHF. Here the CDR3 DNA reads TGTGCCAGCAGCTTGGACAGTTTCTCACCCCTCCACTTT. This chain uses TRBV2 with TRBJ1-6, with a tentative D call TRBD1 (6 bases). Germline V lookup: CDR1 SNHLY, CDR2 FYNNEI. The V gene lost 6 bases and the J gene lost 10 bases, with 13 bases spanning the gap. This CDR3 is 13 amino acids long.

J is TRBJ2-3 and V is TRBV2, with a weak D call TRBD1 (6 bases). The germline CDR1 and CDR2 sequences are SNHLY and FYNNEI. With 7 bases removed from V and 6 bases from J, the gap between germline ends came to 17 bases. This CDR3 is 14 amino acids long. CDR3 sequence reads: CASNMAQGVDTQYF. The CDR3 coding sequence is TGTGCCAGCAATATGGCACAGGGAGTGGATACGCAGTATTTT.

The chain uses TRBV6-5 and TRBJ1-4, with unresolved D. The CDR3 has 14 amino acids. Germline assignment: CDR1 MNHEY and CDR2 SVGAGI. V gave up 5 bases and J gave up 0 bases, with 7 bases separating them. The CDR3 region has the DNA TGTGCCAGCAGTCTCTTTCCAACTAATGAAAAACTGTTTTTT. Its translation: CASSLFPTNEKLFF.

This chain connects TRBV28 to TRBJ2-7; maybe TRBD2 (5 bases). Trimming took 11 bases from V and 6 from J, leaving 17 bases between them. Germline values: CDR1 MDHEN, CDR2 SYDVKM. The CDR3 length is 12 residues. DNA for the CDR3: TGTGCCGCCCTGGACTCCATCGGCGAGCAGTACTTC. This codes for CAALDSIGEQYF.

J is TRBJ1-6 and V is TRBV3-1 (or the pseudogene TRBV3-2), with 7 bases lining up with TRBD1. CDR1 and CDR2 (germline): LGHDT, YNNKEL (reference sequence). The V and J ends lost 4 bases and 6 bases, in that order; junction bases with no gene match: 6. The CDR3 runs 15 residues. CDR3 residues: CASSRTSGGNSPLHF. Here the CDR3 DNA reads TGTGCCAGCAGCCGCACGTCAGGGGGTAATTCACCCCTCCACTTT.

The chain recombines TRBV11-2 with TRBJ2-1; D gene ambiguous. The germline gives CDR1 SGHAT, CDR2 FQNNGV. The CDR3 consists of 11 residues. The ends were cut back, 6 bases at V and 6 bases at J, with 6 bases in the middle. Here the CDR3 DNA reads TGTGCCAGCAGAGACTTCAATGAGCAGTTCTTC. Its translation is CASRDFNEQFF.

J is TRBJ2-1 and V is TRBV4-1; D perhaps matches TRBD2 (5 bases). CDR1 and CDR2 (germline): MGHRA, YSYEKL. The ends were cut back, 0 bases at V and 1 base at J, with 7 bases in the middle. The CDR3 is 15 amino acids. The CDR3 region has the DNA TGCGCCAGCAGCCAAGAACCGGGGTCCTACAATGAGCAGTTCTTC. Translation: CASSQEPGSYNEQFF.

This chain links TRBV5-1 with TRBJ2-5, with D perhaps TRBD2 (5 bases). The CDR3 totals 14 residues. Germline CDR1 SGHRS, CDR2 YFSETQ. V was cut by 3 bases and J by 1 base, with 10 bases left in between. CDR3 residues: CASSYPGSQETQYF. As DNA, the CDR3 is TGCGCCAGCAGCTATCCGGGATCCCAAGAGACCCAGTACTTC.

The gene calls are TRBV7-2 and TRBJ2-3, with a tentative D call TRBD2 (6 bases). V was clipped by 5 bases and J by 3 bases, with 15 bases between them. Looked up from germline, CDR1 is SGHTA and CDR2 is FQGNSA. There are 15 residues in the CDR3. The CDR3 reads CASSTGGVGTDTQYF. The CDR3, as DNA: TGTGCCAGCAGCACCGGAGGGGTGGGGACAGATACGCAGTATTTT.

V is TRBV27 and J is TRBJ1-6, with TRBD1 matching over 7 bases. This CDR3 has 14 residues. The V and J ends lost 2 bases and 7 bases, in that order; junction bases with no gene match: 2. Per germline, CDR1 MNHEY and CDR2 SMNVEV (reference sequence). DNA for the CDR3: TGTGCCAGCAGTTTACGAGGGGGCAATTCACCCCTCCACTTT. Translation: CASSLRGGNSPLHF.

This clone has a handful of counts. V usage is TRBV19 and J usage is TRBJ2-1, with 7 positions matching TRBD2. This CDR3 comprises 17 residues. Germline trimming cut 3 bases from V and 1 base from J; bases unmatched to any gene: 9. Germline assignment: CDR1 LNHDA and CDR2 SQIVND (reference sequence). CDR3 sequence (DNA): TGTGCCAGTAGTATTAATCTTTGGGAGGGGTCCTACAATGAGCAGTTCTTC. Its protein product is CASSINLWEGSYNEQFF.

The chain has TRBV19 and TRBJ1-4; D is possibly TRBD1 (5 bases). V lost 7 bases to trimming and J lost 1 base, with 10 bases between them. The CDR3 has 14 amino acids. CDR1 and CDR2 from the germline V gene are LNHDA and SQIVND (reference sequence). CDR3: CASKGGVTNEKLFF. DNA for the CDR3: TGTGCCAGTAAGGGAGGGGTAACTAATGAAAAACTGTTTTTT.

V is TRBV5-1 and J is TRBJ2-1; TRBD2 agrees at 10 bases. This CDR3 region has 16 residues. Trimming at V came to 4 bases and at J to 4 bases, leaving 8 bases not matched to a gene. The germline gives CDR1 SGHRS, CDR2 YFSETQ. DNA of the CDR3: TGCGCCAGCAGCCCACCCCTTAGCGGGAGGTACAATGAGCAGTTCTTC. Translation: CASSPPLSGRYNEQFF.

The rearrangement uses TRBV6-5 and TRBJ1-3; D gene unclear. The germline V gene encodes CDR1 MNHEY and CDR2 SVGAGI. V lost 9 bases and J 2 bases, leaving 14 bases between the germline ends. The CDR3 is 14 amino acids. The CDR3 sequence is CASGLGGAGNTIYF. In DNA form, the CDR3 reads TGTGCCAGTGGCCTGGGAGGCGCTGGAAACACCATATATTTT.

The chain carries TRBV24-1 and TRBJ1-1; D unresolved. This CDR3 contains 13 residues. V gave up 5 bases and J gave up 1 base, with 7 bases separating them. Germline V lookup: CDR1 KGHDR, CDR2 SFDVKD. The CDR3, as DNA: TGTGCCACCAGTGGAAGGAGGAACACTGAAGCTTTCTTT. Protein product: CATSGRRNTEAFF.

The chain has TRBV27 and TRBJ2-1, with unresolved D. The germline gives CDR1 MNHEY, CDR2 SMNVEV (reference sequence). CDR3 length: 16 residues. Trimming removed 4 bases at V and 6 bases at J, with 19 bases between. CDR3 residues: CASSSPTSTPSNEQFF. CDR3 nucleotides: TGTGCCAGCAGTTCCCCCACCTCCACTCCTTCCAATGAGCAGTTCTTC.

The chain links TRBV28 to TRBJ1-5; 9 bases align to TRBD1. The CDR3 spans 17 residues. Germline CDR1 MDHEN, CDR2 SYDVKM. Unmatched junction bases numbered 13, after V lost 3 bases and J lost 7 bases. The CDR3 sequence: CASSFPPGQGLWQPQHF. The DNA for the CDR3 is TGTGCCAGCAGTTTTCCCCCGGGACAGGGTCTCTGGCAGCCCCAGCATTTT.

The chain combines TRBV6-5 with TRBJ1-3; D may be TRBD1 (6 bases). The CDR3 has 14 residues. Germline V gene lookup returns CDR1 MNHEY and CDR2 SVGAGI. With 0 bases removed from V and 4 bases from J, the gap between germline ends came to 7 bases. DNA of the CDR3: TGTGCCAGCAGTTACTCCGACAGGGGAAACACCATATATTTT. Protein sequence: CASSYSDRGNTIYF.

V is TRBV10-3 and J is TRBJ1-1; D is possibly TRBD1 (6 bases). Trimming took off 5 bases at V and 1 base at J, with 14 bases between the two ends. The germline V gene has CDR1 ENHRY and CDR2 SYGVKD. This CDR3 region has 15 residues. The CDR3 region has the DNA TGTGCCATCAGTCCAAACAGACAGGAGAACACTGAAGCTTTCTTT. Protein sequence: CAISPNRQENTEAFF.

The rearrangement links TRBV28 to TRBJ2-5; D possibly corresponds to TRBD1 (7 bases). V dropped 5 bases and J dropped 6 bases, with 19 bases sitting between them. The CDR3 length is 15 residues. CDR1 and CDR2 (germline): MDHEN, SYDVKM. DNA of the CDR3: TGTGCCAGCAGTACGCGGGACAGACACCAGAAGACCCAGTACTTC. Amino acid sequence: CASSTRDRHQKTQYF. The full variable domain, its missing parts supplied by reference TRBV28 and TRBJ2-5, is DVKVTQSSRYLVKRTGEKVFLECVQDMDHENMFWYRQDPGLGLRLIYFSYDVKMKEKGDIPEGYSVSREKKERFSLILESASTNQTSMYLCASSTRDRHQKTQYFGPGTRLLVL.

This rearrangement joins TRBV28 to TRBJ2-7; possibly TRBD1 for D (6 bases). The V end was cut by 4 bases, the J end by 0 bases, with 16 bases between. In germline, CDR1 is MDHEN, CDR2 SYDVKM. There are 16 residues in the CDR3. The CDR3 DNA reads TGTGCCAGCAGTTCTGGCGGAGTGGGGGCCTCCTACGAGCAGTACTTC. It codes for CASSSGGVGASYEQYF.

V is TRBV3-1 (or the pseudogene TRBV3-2) and J is TRBJ2-3, with D possibly matching TRBD1 (5 bases). The CDR3 is made up of 16 amino acids. The V gene lost 4 bases and the J gene lost 2 bases, with 16 bases spanning the gap. Germline assignment: CDR1 LGHDT and CDR2 YNNKEL (reference sequence). The CDR3 DNA reads TGTGCCAGCAGCCCATCACAGGACCCCTTCACAGATACGCAGTATTTT. Encoded protein: CASSPSQDPFTDTQYF.

This clone was detected a few times. The rearrangement links TRBV2 to TRBJ2-1, with 9 bases aligning to TRBD2. The ends lost 4 bases at V and 4 bases at J; junction bases unmatched: 8. Germline values: CDR1 SNHLY, CDR2 FYNNEI. This CDR3 is built from 16 residues. This CDR3 is CASSGPLAGQYNEQFF. As DNA, the CDR3 is TGTGCCAGCAGTGGGCCCCTAGCGGGACAATACAATGAGCAGTTCTTC. Complete variable domain (other parts from reference TRBV2 and TRBJ2-1): EPEVTQTPSHQVTQMGQEVILRCVPISNHLYFYWYRQILGQKVEFLVSFYNNEISEKSEIFDDQFSVERPDGSNFTLKIRSTKLEDSAMYFCASSGPLAGQYNEQFFGPGTRLTVL.

The chain carries TRBV14 and TRBJ1-1, with a possible D match to TRBD1 (5 bases). The ends were cut back, 4 bases at V and 1 base at J, with 7 bases in the middle. The germline gives CDR1 SGHDN, CDR2 FVKESK. This CDR3 has 13 residues. In DNA form, the CDR3 reads TGTGCCAGCAGCCCTACAGGGAACACTGAAGCTTTCTTT. It specifies CASSPTGNTEAFF.

The genes are TRBV7-8 and TRBJ2-3; D possibly corresponds to TRBD2 (6 bases). Germline V gives CDR1 SGHVS, CDR2 FQNEAQ. The CDR3 runs to 16 residues. With 5 bases removed from V and 0 bases from J, the gap between germline ends came to 15 bases. CDR3 DNA sequence: TGTGCCAGCAGCCCATTGGGGGGAGTAAGCACAGATACGCAGTATTTT. It codes for CASSPLGGVSTDTQYF.

The chain joins TRBV18 to TRBJ2-1, with TRBD1 identical over 7 bases. This CDR3 has 16 residues. CDR1 and CDR2 from the germline V gene are KGHSH and LQKENI. V was pared by 2 bases and J by 7 bases, with 11 bases of the junction left unmatched. The CDR3 region is CASSPAYGTASNEQFF. The DNA of the CDR3 is TGTGCCAGCTCACCAGCGTATGGGACAGCTTCTAATGAGCAGTTCTTC.

A word on this clone: One end of the junction does not line up with germline, which may come from a read error. The chain links TRBV28 to TRBJ2-3, with 8 bases identical to TRBD2. CDR1 MDHEN and CDR2 SYDVKM come from the germline V gene. The CDR3 has 15 amino acids. CDR3 nucleotides: TGTGCCAGCAATTTAGCGGGGTTGGTGGTCGGTACGCAGTATTTT. It yields the protein CASNLAGLVVGTQYF.

Regarding this clone: One end of the junction fails to match germline, which may point to a read error. V and J are TRBV7-8 and TRBJ2-7; 8 bases line up with TRBD1. This CDR3 has 12 amino acids. Germline CDR1 is SGHVS and CDR2 is FQNEAQ. CDR3 DNA sequence: TGTGCCAGCAGCTTAGCCCCGGACAGGGTTTTGTTC. Protein: CASSLAPDRVLF. Supplemented by reference TRBV7-8 and TRBJ2-7, the full variable domain reads GAGVSQSPRYKVAKRGQDVALRCDPISGHVSLFWYQQALGQGPEFLTYFQNEAQLDKSGLPSDRFFAERPEGSVSTLKIQRTQQEDSAVYLCASSLAPDRVLFGPGTRLTVT.

The chain carries TRBV28 and TRBJ2-7; 10 nucleotides align to TRBD2. The V and J ends lost 4 bases and 3 bases, in that order; junction bases with no gene match: 9. This CDR3 has 16 residues. Germline CDR1 MDHEN, CDR2 SYDVKM. CDR3 amino acids: CASSSFLAGGLYEQYF. The CDR3 region has the DNA TGTGCCAGCAGTTCCTTCTTAGCGGGGGGACTCTACGAGCAGTACTTC.

The CDR3 reads CASSLLPGQGANEQFF. Here the CDR3 DNA reads TGTGCCAGTAGTCTCCTACCGGGACAGGGGGCCAATGAGCAGTTCTTC. The V gene is TRBV19, the J gene TRBJ2-1, with TRBD1 matching over 12 bases. This CDR3 contains 16 residues. CDR1 and CDR2 from the germline V gene are LNHDA and SQIVND (reference sequence). The junction had 8 bases not matched to a gene; V was cut back by 5 bases and J by 6 bases.

The chain employs TRBV5-1 and TRBJ1-1; D not resolved. Per the germline V gene, CDR1 is SGHRS and CDR2 is YFSETQ. The CDR3 runs to 15 residues. The ends were cut back, 6 bases at V and 1 base at J, with 16 bases in the middle. The CDR3 protein is CASTNSGTANTEAFF. The CDR3 DNA sequence: TGCGCCAGCACAAACTCTGGAACAGCGAACACTGAAGCTTTCTTT.